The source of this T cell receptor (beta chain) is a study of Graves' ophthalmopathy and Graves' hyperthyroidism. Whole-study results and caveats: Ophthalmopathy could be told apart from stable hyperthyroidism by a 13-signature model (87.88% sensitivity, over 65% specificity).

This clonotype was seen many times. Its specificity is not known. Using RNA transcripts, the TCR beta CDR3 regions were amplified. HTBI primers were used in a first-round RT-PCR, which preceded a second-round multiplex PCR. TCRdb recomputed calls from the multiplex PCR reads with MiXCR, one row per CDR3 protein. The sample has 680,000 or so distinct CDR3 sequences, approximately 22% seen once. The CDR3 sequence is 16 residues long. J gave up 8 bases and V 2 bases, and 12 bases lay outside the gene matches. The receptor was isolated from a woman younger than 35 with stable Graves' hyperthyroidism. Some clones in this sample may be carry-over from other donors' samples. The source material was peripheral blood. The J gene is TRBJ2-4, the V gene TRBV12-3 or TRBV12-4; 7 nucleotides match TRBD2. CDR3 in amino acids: CASSLSSGGRGDIQYF. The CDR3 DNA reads TGTGCCAGCAGTTTAAGCTCGGGGGGAAGAGGTGACATTCAGTACTTC.